A single sample is the source of the 22 T cell receptor beta chains below, sequenced in a study of neurological immune-mediated disorders. A single record per CDR3 protein comes from TCRdb applying MiXCR to the 5' RACE reads. Of fewer than 55,000 distinct CDR3 sequences in the sample, nearly 6.5% were seen once. The sequenced sample consisted of CD4+ T cells from blood. These receptors originate from a woman aged 40 to 50 in good health.

This clonotype was seen many times. The V and J genes are TRBV28 and TRBJ2-5; 8 bases align to TRBD1. After removal of 2 bases from V and 4 bases from J, the junction contained 6 bases not matched to a gene. CDR1 is MDHEN, CDR2 SYDVKM, per germline. This CDR3 is built from 15 residues. In DNA form, the CDR3 reads TGTGCCAGCAGTTTAACAGACAGGGGCCCAGAGACCCAGTACTTC. It is translated as CASSLTDRGPETQYF.

This clonotype showed up many times. The genes are TRBV7-3 and TRBJ2-5; unclear D gene. The CDR3 sequence is 13 residues long. Trimming removed 4 bases from V and 3 bases from J, with 9 bases in between. Germline V CDR1 and CDR2: SGHTA, FQGTGA. For the CDR3, the DNA is TGTGCCAGCAGCTCGTCCGTAAAAGAGACCCAGTACTTC. Encoded protein: CASSSSVKETQYF.

This clonotype came up many times. The V call is TRBV29-1, the J call TRBJ2-1; D not resolved. This CDR3 region has 11 residues. V lost 7 bases, J lost 10 bases, and 14 bases lay in between. Germline V lookup: CDR1 SQVTM, CDR2 ANQGSEA. CDR3 region: CSGRLGPEQFF. In DNA, the CDR3 is TGCAGCGGGCGGTTGGGCCCAGAGCAGTTCTTC.

This clonotype appeared many times. The rearrangement uses TRBV18 and TRBJ2-1; D gene uncertain. V was shortened by 3 bases and J by 7 bases, with 7 bases between the two germline ends. The CDR3 totals 12 residues. The V gene's germline CDR1 is KGHSH and CDR2 LQKENI. CDR3 residues: CASSPKGNEQFF. The CDR3, as DNA: TGTGCCAGCTCACCGAAAGGGAATGAGCAGTTCTTC. Based on the CDR3 plus reference TRBV18 and TRBJ2-1, the full variable domain is NAGVMQNPRHLVRRRGQEARLRCSPMKGHSHVYWYRQLPEEGLKFMVYLQKENIIDESGMPKERFSAEFPKEGPSILRIQQVVRGDSAAYFCASSPKGNEQFFGPGTRLTVL.

This clonotype was seen ten or more times. The J gene is TRBJ1-2, the V gene TRBV11-2; no definite D call. CDR3 length: 13 residues. V was shortened by 2 bases and J by 6 bases, with 10 bases between the two germline ends. Germline V gives CDR1 SGHAT, CDR2 FQNNGV. The CDR3 loop is CASSLHSGNGYTF. DNA of the CDR3: TGTGCCAGCAGCTTACACTCCGGGAATGGCTACACCTTC.

This clonotype was seen ten or more times. The chain carries TRBV29-1 and TRBJ2-5; TRBD1 aligns across 12 bases. In germline, CDR1 is SQVTM, CDR2 ANQGSEA. The junction had 8 bases not matched to a gene; V was cut back by 5 bases and J by 10 bases. This CDR3 is 13 amino acids long. CDR3 nucleotide sequence: TGCAGCGTTACGCAGGGACAGGGGGCGGACCAGTACTTC. This encodes CSVTQGQGADQYF.

This clonotype was detected many times. The V gene is TRBV5-4, the J gene TRBJ2-5, with D perhaps TRBD1 (5 bases). Germline values: CDR1 SGHNT, CDR2 YYREEE (reference sequence). The length of the CDR3 is 13 residues. V was cut by 3 bases and J by 3 bases, with 9 bases left in between. The CDR3 DNA reads TGTGCCAGCAGCTATGGACAAGAAGAGACCCAGTACTTC. It specifies CASSYGQEETQYF.

This clonotype was found many times. The chain employs TRBV5-1 and TRBJ2-1; 15 bases fit TRBD2. V lost 3 bases to trimming and J lost 1 base; unmatched junction nucleotides: 11. The CDR3 is 20 residues long. Per germline, CDR1 SGHRS and CDR2 YFSETQ. The CDR3: CASSWGRTSGRAGSYNEQFF. The CDR3 region has the DNA TGCGCCAGCAGCTGGGGGCGGACTAGCGGGAGGGCCGGGTCCTACAATGAGCAGTTCTTC.

This clonotype was observed at least ten times. The chain couples TRBV7-9 to TRBJ2-1; D gene ambiguous. CDR3 length equals 14 residues. The germline V and J ends were trimmed by 3 bases and 5 bases, with 11 bases remaining between them. From germline, CDR1 is SEHNR and CDR2 FQNEAQ (reference sequence). The CDR3 DNA reads as TGTGCCAGCAGCTTCTGGAGAACGGACAATGAGCAGTTCTTC. As protein: CASSFWRTDNEQFF.

This clonotype occurred many times. The chain's CDR3 is CASSSGVRTDTQYF. The DNA of the CDR3 is TGTGCCAGCAGTTCAGGAGTCCGCACAGATACGCAGTATTTT. The chain links TRBV12-3 or TRBV12-4 to TRBJ2-3; D not certain. CDR3 length: 14 amino acids. V was clipped by 4 bases and J by 1 base, with 9 bases between them.

This clonotype has ten or more counts. The gene calls are TRBV7-2 and TRBJ2-4, with D possibly being TRBD1 or TRBD2 (6 bases each). The V end was cut by 5 bases, the J end by 2 bases, with 28 bases between. The CDR3 extends over 20 amino acids. Germline assignment: CDR1 SGHTA and CDR2 FQGNSA. CDR3 amino acids: CASSEREDSPLGGTKNIQYF. The CDR3 coding sequence is TGTGCCAGCAGCGAAAGGGAGGACAGCCCCCTCGGAGGAACCAAAAACATTCAGTACTTC.

This clonotype has at least ten counts. J is TRBJ2-4 and V is TRBV5-1; 7 bases agree with TRBD2. This CDR3 is 15 amino acids long. Germline CDR1 and CDR2: SGHRS and YFSETQ. With V trimmed by 4 bases and J by 0 bases, 4 bases remained unmatched. As DNA, the CDR3 is TGCGCCAGCAGCCCGGCGGGGGAAGCCAAAAACATTCAGTACTTC. Its translation: CASSPAGEAKNIQYF.

This clonotype came up many times. The V call is TRBV7-2, the J call TRBJ1-5; TRBD1 aligns across 10 bases. Germline V lookup: CDR1 SGHTA, CDR2 FQGNSA. V lost 5 bases and J lost 2; bases outside the gene matches: 6. The CDR3 length is 16 residues. CDR3 in DNA: TGTGCCAGCAGCGTCACCGGGACAGGGGGCAATCAGCCCCAGCATTTT. Translated, it gives CASSVTGTGGNQPQHF.

In this sample, this clonotype turned up many times. The J gene is TRBJ2-1, the V gene TRBV20-1; no clear D gene. Looked up from germline, CDR1 is DFQATT and CDR2 is SNEGSKA (reference sequence). Trimming cost V 0 bases and J 9 bases, with 15 bases left between them. This CDR3 comprises 14 residues. CDR3 nucleotides: TGCAGTGCTAGAGATGGGTTAGTTCCCATTGAGCAGTTCTTC. Protein sequence: CSARDGLVPIEQFF.

At least ten counts were recorded for this clonotype. The V gene is TRBV11-2, the J gene TRBJ2-5; D gene ambiguous. Trimming removed 1 base at V and 2 bases at J, with 8 bases between. The germline V gene has CDR1 SGHAT and CDR2 FQNNGV. The CDR3 loop spans 14 amino acids. For the CDR3, the DNA is TGTGCCAGCAGCTTAGGGATGGGGCAAGAGACCCAGTACTTC. Amino acids: CASSLGMGQETQYF. The variable domain in full, with the rest retrieved from reference TRBV11-2 and TRBJ2-5, is EAGVAQSPRYKIIEKRQSVAFWCNPISGHATLYWYQQILGQGPKLLIQFQNNGVVDDSQLPKDRFSAERLKGVDSTLKIQPAKLEDSAVYLCASSLGMGQETQYFGPGTRLLVL.

This clonotype came up many times. The chain has TRBV4-2 and TRBJ2-7; TRBD2 matches 7 bases. V lost 4 bases to trimming and J lost 3 bases; unmatched junction nucleotides: 12. This CDR3 contains 16 residues. Germline V gives CDR1 LGHNA, CDR2 YNFKEQ. The CDR3 DNA reads TGTGCCAGCAGCCCAACCCACGGGACTATAAACTACGAGCAGTACTTC. Its translation: CASSPTHGTINYEQYF.

This clonotype was counted ten times or more. The chain uses TRBV25-1 and TRBJ1-3; possible D gene TRBD1, 6 bases. With 1 base removed from V and 4 bases from J, the gap between germline ends came to 8 bases. The CDR3 has 14 residues. Germline V gene sequence: CDR1 MGHDK, CDR2 SYGVNS. The CDR3: CASSESGGGNTIYF. In nucleotides, the CDR3 is TGTGCCAGCAGTGAATCGGGGGGCGGAAACACCATATATTTT.

This clonotype has at least ten counts. CDR3 sequence (DNA): TGCAGTGCTAGAGATAAGGTGCGACGGGGGAACGACTATGGCTACACCTTC. Translation: CSARDKVRRGNDYGYTF. The chain employs TRBV20-1 and TRBJ1-2, with D possibly being TRBD1 (5 bases). The ends were cut back, 0 bases at V and 3 bases at J, with 20 bases in the middle. The CDR3 runs to 17 residues. Per germline, CDR1 DFQATT and CDR2 SNEGSKA (reference sequence).

This clonotype showed up many times. The rearrangement links TRBV20-1 to TRBJ2-1, with TRBD2 matching 10 bases. Per the germline V gene, CDR1 is DFQATT and CDR2 is SNEGSKA (reference sequence). With V trimmed by 1 base and J by 5 bases, 5 bases remained unmatched. The CDR3 totals 15 residues. The CDR3 DNA reads as TGCAGTGCTAGAGGTCCGGGACTAGCGCACAATGAGCAGTTCTTC. Its translation: CSARGPGLAHNEQFF.

Ten or more counts support this clonotype. The rearrangement uses TRBV7-9 and TRBJ2-3; D call uncertain. The CDR3 extends over 16 amino acids. Germline V gene data show CDR1 as SEHNR and CDR2 as FQNEAQ (reference sequence). Trimming pared 1 base from V and 2 bases from J, leaving 13 bases between. In DNA form, the CDR3 reads TGTGCCAGCAGCTTAGGGTTGGGAAGAGACACAGATACGCAGTATTTT. It is translated as CASSLGLGRDTDTQYF. The full variable domain, with the rest looked up from reference TRBV7-9 and TRBJ2-3, is DTGVSQNPRHKITKRGQNVTFRCDPISEHNRLYWYRQTLGQGPEFLTYFQNEAQLEKSRLLSDRFSAERPKGSFSTLEIQRTEQGDSAMYLCASSLGLGRDTDTQYFGPGTRLTVL.

This clonotype occurred many times. This chain connects TRBV7-2 to TRBJ1-5; no definite D call. This CDR3 has 12 residues. With 3 bases removed from V and 5 bases from J, the gap between germline ends came to 5 bases. CDR1 SGHTA and CDR2 FQGNSA come from the germline V gene. CDR3 amino acids: CASSFDDQPQHF. CDR3 sequence (DNA): TGTGCCAGCAGCTTTGACGATCAGCCCCAGCATTTT.

Points on this clonotype: Given a much more abundant clone one base away, this may be a read error. The J gene is TRBJ1-4, the V gene TRBV20-1; D gene unclear. The CDR3 has 13 amino acids. Deletions cut 5 bases from V and 4 bases from J, with 11 bases between. Germline CDR1 DFQATT, CDR2 SNEGSKA (reference sequence). The CDR3 sequence is CSAFSKFNEKLFF. CDR3 nucleotides: TGCAGTGCTTTCTCGAAGTTTAATGAAAAACTGTTTTTT.